The clone carrying this T cell receptor beta chain was observed a single time. This sample is drawn from a study of OX40 agonist ivuxolimab in advanced cancers. About the research overall: Mean age about 60 years, range about 23 to 85; around 80% male.

Only in-frame clones appear in the TCRdb table, and some are missing; sequencing was by immunoSEQ multiplex PCR. The table has about 69,000 clones, 90% seen once. The V gene's germline CDR1 is SGHTA and CDR2 FQGTGA. The CDR3 contains 13 residues. The ends were cut back, 1 base at V and 7 bases at J, with 9 bases in the middle. Sequencing used CD4+ or CD8+ T cells sorted from blood, obtained in a trial of the OX40 agonist ivuxolimab. This rearrangement joins TRBV7-3 to TRBJ2-3; the D is unclear. This sequence was found in an adult with an advanced solid tumor such as melanoma, head and neck, liver or kidney cancer. The CDR3, as DNA: TGTGCCAGCAGCTTAATGCACCAGCATACGCAGTATTTT. It encodes CASSLMHQHTQYF.